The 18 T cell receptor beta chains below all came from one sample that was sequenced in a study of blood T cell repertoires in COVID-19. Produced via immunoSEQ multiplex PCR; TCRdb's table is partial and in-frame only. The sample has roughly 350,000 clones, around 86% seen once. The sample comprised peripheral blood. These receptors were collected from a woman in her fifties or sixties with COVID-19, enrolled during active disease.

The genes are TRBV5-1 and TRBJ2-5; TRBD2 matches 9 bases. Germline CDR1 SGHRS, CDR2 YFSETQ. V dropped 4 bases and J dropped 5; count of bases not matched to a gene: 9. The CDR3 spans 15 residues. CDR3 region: CASSQGSSGMETQYF. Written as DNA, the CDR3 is TGCGCCAGCAGCCAGGGTTCTAGCGGGATGGAGACCCAGTACTTC.

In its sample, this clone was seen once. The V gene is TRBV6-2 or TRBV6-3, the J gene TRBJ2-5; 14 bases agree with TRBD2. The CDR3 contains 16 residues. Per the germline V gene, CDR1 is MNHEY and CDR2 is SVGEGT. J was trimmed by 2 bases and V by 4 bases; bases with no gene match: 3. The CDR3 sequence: CASSFGLAGGQETQYF. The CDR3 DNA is TGTGCCAGCAGTTTCGGACTAGCGGGAGGTCAAGAGACCCAGTACTTC.

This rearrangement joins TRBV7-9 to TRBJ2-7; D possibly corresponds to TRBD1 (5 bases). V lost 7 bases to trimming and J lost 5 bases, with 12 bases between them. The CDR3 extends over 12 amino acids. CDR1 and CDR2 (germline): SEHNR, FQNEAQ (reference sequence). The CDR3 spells CASNEQGDEQYF. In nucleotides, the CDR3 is TGTGCCAGCAACGAGCAAGGGGACGAGCAGTACTTC.

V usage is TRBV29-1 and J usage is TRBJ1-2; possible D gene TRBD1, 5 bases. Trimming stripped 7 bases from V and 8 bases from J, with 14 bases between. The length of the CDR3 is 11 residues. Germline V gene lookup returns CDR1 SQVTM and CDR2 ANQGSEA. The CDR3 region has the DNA TGCAGCGCGCTGGGGGGATTAGGCTACACCTTC. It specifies CSALGGLGYTF. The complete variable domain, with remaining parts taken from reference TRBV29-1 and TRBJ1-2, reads SAVISQKPSRDICQRGTSLTIQCQVDSQVTMMFWYRQQPGQSLTLIATANQGSEATYESGFVIDKFPISRPNLTFSTLTVSNMSPEDSSIYLCSALGGLGYTFGSGTRLTVV.

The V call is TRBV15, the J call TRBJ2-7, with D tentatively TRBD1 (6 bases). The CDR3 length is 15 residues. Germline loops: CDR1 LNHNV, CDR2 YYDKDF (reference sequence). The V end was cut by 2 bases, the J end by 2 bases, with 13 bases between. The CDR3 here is CATSRTGTLTYEQYF. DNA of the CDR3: TGTGCCACCAGCAGAACGGGGACACTGACCTACGAGCAGTACTTC.

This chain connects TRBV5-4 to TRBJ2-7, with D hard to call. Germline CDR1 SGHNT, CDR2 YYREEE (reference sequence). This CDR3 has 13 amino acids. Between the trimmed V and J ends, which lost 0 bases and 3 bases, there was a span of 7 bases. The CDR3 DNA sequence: TGTGCCAGCAGCTTGGGACAAAACTACGAGCAGTACTTC. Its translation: CASSLGQNYEQYF.

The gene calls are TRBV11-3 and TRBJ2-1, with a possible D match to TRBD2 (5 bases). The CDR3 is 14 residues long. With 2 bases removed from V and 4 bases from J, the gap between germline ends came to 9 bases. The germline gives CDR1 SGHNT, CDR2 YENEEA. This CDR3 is CASSLQSGYNEQFF. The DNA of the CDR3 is TGTGCCAGCAGCTTACAAAGCGGTTACAATGAGCAGTTCTTC.

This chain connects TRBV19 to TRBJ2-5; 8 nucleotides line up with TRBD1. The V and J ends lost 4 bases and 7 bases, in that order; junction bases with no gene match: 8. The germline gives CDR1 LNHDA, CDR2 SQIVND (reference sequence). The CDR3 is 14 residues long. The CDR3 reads CASSTTGDIVTQYF. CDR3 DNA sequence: TGTGCCAGTAGTACGACAGGGGATATCGTGACCCAGTACTTC.

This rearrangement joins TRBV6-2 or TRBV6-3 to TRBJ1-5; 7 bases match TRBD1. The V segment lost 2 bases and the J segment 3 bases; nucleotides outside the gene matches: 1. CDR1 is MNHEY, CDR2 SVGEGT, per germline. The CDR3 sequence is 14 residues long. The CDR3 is CASSYGTDNQPQHF. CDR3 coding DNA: TGTGCCAGCAGTTACGGGACAGACAATCAGCCCCAGCATTTT.

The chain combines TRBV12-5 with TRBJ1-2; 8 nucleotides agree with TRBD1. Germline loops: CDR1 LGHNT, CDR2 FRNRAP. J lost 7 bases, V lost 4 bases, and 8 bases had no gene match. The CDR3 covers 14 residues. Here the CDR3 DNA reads TGTGCTAGTGGTTCCCCGACAGGGGCTAGTGGCTACACCTTC. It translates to CASGSPTGASGYTF.

The CDR3 region is CASSLDGRIGRRNEQFF. In nucleotides, the CDR3 is TGTGCCAGCAGCTTAGACGGCCGTATCGGGAGGAGGAATGAGCAGTTCTTC. The rearrangement links TRBV11-3 to TRBJ2-1, with TRBD2 identical over 7 bases. Germline V gene data show CDR1 as SGHNT and CDR2 as YENEEA. The CDR3 is 17 amino acids. Trimming cost V 0 bases and J 7 bases; bases outside gene matches: 12.

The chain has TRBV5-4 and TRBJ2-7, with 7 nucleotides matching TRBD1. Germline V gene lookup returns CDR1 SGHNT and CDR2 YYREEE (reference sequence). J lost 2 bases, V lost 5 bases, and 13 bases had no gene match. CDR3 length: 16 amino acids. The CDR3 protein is CASSNNDRVSAYEQYF. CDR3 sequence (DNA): TGTGCCAGCAGTAATAATGACAGGGTTAGCGCCTACGAGCAGTACTTC.

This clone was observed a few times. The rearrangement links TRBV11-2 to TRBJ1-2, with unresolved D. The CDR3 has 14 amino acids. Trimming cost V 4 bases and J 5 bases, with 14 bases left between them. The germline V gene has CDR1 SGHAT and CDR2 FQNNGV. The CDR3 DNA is TGTGCCAGCAGCTCGGTGAACAGCCCTTATGGCTACACCTTC. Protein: CASSSVNSPYGYTF.

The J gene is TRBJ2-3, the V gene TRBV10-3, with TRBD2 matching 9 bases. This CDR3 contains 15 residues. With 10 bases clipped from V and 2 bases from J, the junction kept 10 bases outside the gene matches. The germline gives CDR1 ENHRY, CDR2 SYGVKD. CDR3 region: CASALAGSVTDTQYF. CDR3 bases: TGTGCCAGCGCTCTAGCGGGGAGCGTCACAGATACGCAGTATTTT.

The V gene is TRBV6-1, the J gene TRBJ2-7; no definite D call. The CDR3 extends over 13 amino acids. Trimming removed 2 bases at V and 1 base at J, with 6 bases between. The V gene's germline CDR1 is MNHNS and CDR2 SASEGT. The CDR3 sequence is CASSEPMSYEQYF. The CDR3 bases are TGTGCCAGCAGTGAACCTATGTCCTACGAGCAGTACTTC.

The CDR3 protein is CASSRQGGYGYTF. In nucleotides, the CDR3 is TGTGCCAGCAGCCGGCAGGGTGGCTATGGCTACACCTTC. The chain couples TRBV9 to TRBJ1-2, with D maybe TRBD1 (5 bases). The V gene lost 4 bases and the J gene lost 4 bases, with 11 bases spanning the gap. CDR1 is SGDLS, CDR2 YYNGEE, per germline. CDR3 length: 13 amino acids.

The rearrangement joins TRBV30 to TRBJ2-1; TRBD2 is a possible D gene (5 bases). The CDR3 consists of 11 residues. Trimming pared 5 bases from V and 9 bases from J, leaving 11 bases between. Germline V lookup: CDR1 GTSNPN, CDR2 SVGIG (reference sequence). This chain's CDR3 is CAWARDSEQFF. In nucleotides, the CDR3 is TGTGCCTGGGCTCGGGATAGTGAGCAGTTCTTC.

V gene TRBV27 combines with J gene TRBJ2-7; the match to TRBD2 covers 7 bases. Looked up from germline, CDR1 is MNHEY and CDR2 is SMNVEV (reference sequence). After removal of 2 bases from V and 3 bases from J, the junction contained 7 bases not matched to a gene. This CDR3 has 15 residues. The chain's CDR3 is CASSLSGRGDYEQYF. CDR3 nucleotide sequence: TGTGCCAGCAGTTTAAGTGGGAGGGGTGACTACGAGCAGTACTTC.